This TCR beta chain was retrieved from a study of blood T cell repertoires in COVID-19. Across the study: Material from acute and convalescent COVID-19 was sourced from the United States, Italy and Spain.

Concerning this clone itself: This may arise from a read error, as a much more abundant clone is one base away.

TCRdb's table, derived via immunoSEQ multiplex PCR, lists solely in-frame clones and lacks some. This sample has 60,000 to 75,000 clones; approximately 79% occur once, and the top ten carry around 10%. Germline V gives CDR1 MNHNY, CDR2 SVGAGI (reference sequence). The CDR3 is made up of 13 amino acids. Trimming removed 3 bases from V and 1 base from J, with 6 bases in between. Specimen: peripheral blood. The origin of this receptor is a woman aged 50 to 60 with acute or convalescent COVID-19. This chain connects TRBV6-6 to TRBJ1-1; D unclear. In DNA form, the CDR3 reads TGTGCCAGCAGTTATCCAGAGAACACTGAAGCTTTCTTT. The encoded protein is CASSYPENTEAFF.